This T cell receptor beta chain emerged from a study of CD8 T cells in Susac syndrome (dated by TCRdb to the late 2010s). With regard to the full study: The study used repertoire sequencing to test whether antigen drove CD8+ T cell activation and differentiation in Susac syndrome. The study compared CD8+ T cell repertoire clonality among over 9 healthy donors, around 14 Susac syndrome patients and roughly 16 multiple sclerosis patients. The paper's findings and limits, for the study overall: The study acknowledged that relatively few individuals were included in the TCR sequencing and HLA analysis.

As concerns this clonotype: There is no known antigen for this receptor. One base away there is no much larger clone; base qualities are not given.

High-throughput TCR beta sequencing profiled peripheral blood CD8+ and CD4+ T cells from healthy donors, Susac syndrome patients and multiple sclerosis patients. Multiple sclerosis controls were treatment-naive patients with stable or active relapsing-remitting disease fulfilling revised McDonald criteria. Bulk CD8+ and CD4+ T cells were purified by magnetic negative isolation, while CD8+ TEMRA cells were enriched using FACS. Blood was drawn into EDTA tubes, processed within 24 hours, and PBMCs were isolated by density gradient centrifugation. PBMCs destined for TCR sequencing were cryopreserved in liquid nitrogen and later thawed in a 37 °C water bath. Purity of sorted or isolated CD4+, CD8+ and CD8+ TEMRA cells was at least 90%. RNA was extracted with the RNeasy kit and roughly 0.45 to 1 ug was reverse transcribed using random hexamers. The immunoSEQ multiplex PCR assay, which covers 54 Vbeta and 13 Jbeta segments, was used to amplify TCR beta CDR3 regions. PCR amplification bias was corrected using a synthetic template baseline for primer optimization and computational correction. The paper's processing steps were these. Reads were assigned to V, D and J genes according to IMGT and analyzed in immunoSEQ Analyzer, with only productive sequences retained. Clonality was computed as one minus Shannon entropy normalized by log2 of the number of productive unique sequences. For each patient and control, public and private clones were evaluated among the 100 most prevalent clones. Clones were defined as Susac-specific if absent from the healthy and MS cohorts, from under 1,200 published viral clones and from other ImmuneACCESS disease sequences. Through fastp at Q25 and MiXCR, TCRdb rebuilt clones from the public reads, retaining in-frame beta chains. Here each entry gathers all rows of one CDR3 protein and keeps the most common genes and DNA. For this entry, the V and J calls and clone size follow TCRdb and not the study's own pipeline. This sample gives roughly 140,000 distinct CDR3 sequences in total; 95% of them show up just once. About 0.15% of the sample is in the top ten clones.

V loses 0 bases of germline sequence and J loses 4 bases, and the interval between the two ends is 16 bases. CDR1 DFQATT and CDR2 SNEGSKA are derived from the germline V gene (reference sequence). Including the terminal cysteine and phenylalanine, the CDR3 comprises 16 residues. CDR3 DNA only is kept here, 48 bases in frame from base 1. The receptor was derived from a human donor with multiple sclerosis. The chain couples TRBV20-1 to TRBJ2-1; a tentative D call is TRBD2 (6 bases match). The sequencing sample was made of CD8+ T cells from PBMCs. The DNA sequence is given as TGCAGTGCTAGAGATCTCTCTTGGGGGACTTACAATGAGCAGTTCTTC. Its amino acids are CSARDLSWGTYNEQFF.